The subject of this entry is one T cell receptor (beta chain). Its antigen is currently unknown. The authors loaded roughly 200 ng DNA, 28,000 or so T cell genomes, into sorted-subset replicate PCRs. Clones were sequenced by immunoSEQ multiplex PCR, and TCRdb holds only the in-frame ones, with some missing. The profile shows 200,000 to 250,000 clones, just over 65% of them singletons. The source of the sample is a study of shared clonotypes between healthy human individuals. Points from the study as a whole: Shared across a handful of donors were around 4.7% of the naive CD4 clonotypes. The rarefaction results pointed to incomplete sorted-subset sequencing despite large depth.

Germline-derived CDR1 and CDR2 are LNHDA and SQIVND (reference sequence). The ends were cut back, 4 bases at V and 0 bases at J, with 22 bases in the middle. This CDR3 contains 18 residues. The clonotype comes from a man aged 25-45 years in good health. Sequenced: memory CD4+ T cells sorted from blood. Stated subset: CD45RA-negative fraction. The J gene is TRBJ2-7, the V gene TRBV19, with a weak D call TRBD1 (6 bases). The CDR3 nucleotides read TGTGCCAGTAGTACCACATTCACGACAGGTAACCCCTCCTACGAGCAGTACTTC. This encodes CASSTTFTTGNPSYEQYF.